The 7 T cell receptor beta chains reported below all come from one sample, sequenced in a study of Tregs in tolerant kidney transplant recipients. Recipients received nonmyeloablative bone marrow transplants from related graft donors, with transient mixed chimerism. Profiling relied on immunoSEQ multiplex PCR, and the TCRdb table lists in-frame clones only, not all of them. Its clone listing holds about 23,000 clones. The starting material was CD4+ T cells from blood (PBMCs), obtained 6 months after the transplant. Source of these receptors: a human patient who received a combined kidney and bone marrow transplant. Some T cells may be graft donor cells.

On this clone: The read halts 3 residues ahead of the CDR3 end, with the missing end drawn from the germline J gene. The V call is TRBV11-2, the J call TRBJ2-1, with 10 bases matching TRBD2. There are 15 residues in the CDR3. CDR1 is SGHAT, CDR2 FQNNGV, per germline. V lost 5 bases to trimming and J lost 7 bases; unmatched junction nucleotides: 8. Partial CDR3 DNA: TGTGCCAGCAGCCCCATAGCGGGAGGAGGTAATGAG. As protein: CASSPIAGGGNE. The CDR3 reads in full as CASSPIAGGGNEQFF.

As for this clone: Sequencing ends 3 residues short of the CDR3 end; the germline J gene provides the rest. This chain joins TRBV19 and TRBJ2-3; no reliable D call. CDR3 size: 16 residues. The V end was cut by 1 base, the J end by 0 bases, with 11 bases between. Germline V CDR1 and CDR2: LNHDA, SQIVND (reference sequence). CDR3 sequence: CASSIGSLRSTDTQYF. The sequenced part of the CDR3 DNA is TGTGCCAGTAGTATAGGTTCTCTTCGGAGCACAGATACG. Looking up the rest from reference TRBV19 and TRBJ2-3 gives the full variable domain: DGGITQSPKYLFRKEGQNVTLSCEQNLNHDAMYWYRQDPGQGLRLIYYSQIVNDFQKGDIAEGYSVSREKKESFPLTVTSAQKNPTAFYLCASSIGSLRSTDTQYFGPGTRLTVL.

Details on this clone: Coverage ceases 3 residues before the CDR3 finishes, and the germline J gene fills in the end. The chain carries TRBV10-3 and TRBJ2-2; TRBD1 matches at 7 bases. The CDR3 has 13 residues. J lost 4 bases, V lost 5 bases, and 1 base had no gene match. Per germline, CDR1 ENHRY and CDR2 SYGVKD. CDR3 bases read: TGTGCCATCAGTACAGGGGCCACCGGGGAG. It specifies CAISTGATGE. Given in full, the CDR3 is CAISTGATGELFF.

Points on this clone: The sequence runs out 3 residues before the end of the CDR3; the remainder is reconstructed from the germline J gene. The chain is built from TRBV5-1 and TRBJ1-4; tentatively, D is TRBD1 (5 bases). CDR1 and CDR2 (germline): SGHRS, YFSETQ. V lost 4 bases and J 2 bases, leaving 12 bases between the germline ends. This CDR3 is built from 15 residues. CDR3 DNA, as far as it was read: TGCGCCAGCAGCAGATTACCAGGGACTAATGAAAAA. This gives the protein CASSRLPGTNEK. The CDR3 reads in full as CASSRLPGTNEKLFF.

Notes on this clone: From the germline J gene comes the end of the CDR3, since the read stops 3 residues before it. The J gene is TRBJ2-7, the V gene TRBV6-1; 8 bases are shared with TRBD2. This CDR3 is built from 14 residues. Germline V gene sequence: CDR1 MNHNS, CDR2 SASEGT. The V segment lost 4 bases and the J segment 6 bases; nucleotides outside the gene matches: 8. The CDR3 reads CASSAGGGSGEQYF. The covered CDR3 bases are TGTGCCAGCAGTGCCGGGGGGGGATCCGGCGAG.

On this clone: The read falls 3 residues short of the CDR3 end, and the missing part is taken from the germline J gene. This chain uses TRBV18 with TRBJ1-2; 7 positions match TRBD1. CDR3 length: 15 amino acids. The germline V gene has CDR1 KGHSH and CDR2 LQKENI. V shed 2 bases, J shed 5 bases, and the junction held 8 bases outside the gene matches. The sequenced part of the CDR3 DNA is TGTGCCAGCTCACCAGGGGACAGTGATTATTATGGC. Translating gives CASSPGDSDYYG. The CDR3 in its entirety is CASSPGDSDYYGYTF.

Incomplete CDR3 DNA: TGTGCCTGGAGGGTCGACGAGCGGCCAAACAATGAG. Encoded protein: CAWRVDERPNNE. The whole CDR3 sequence is CAWRVDERPNNEQFF. This chain joins TRBV30 and TRBJ2-1; weak D call: TRBD2 (5 bases). The read comes to an end 3 residues before the CDR3 does, leaving the germline J gene to fill in the end. CDR3 length: 15 residues. The V gene's germline CDR1 is GTSNPN and CDR2 SVGIG (reference sequence). V was clipped by 3 bases and J by 5 bases, with 17 bases between them.